Shown below are 30 T cell receptor beta chains from a single sample sequenced in a study of molecular identifiers for immune sequencing clone quantification. TCRdb passed the PCR reads through MiXCR, listing each CDR3 protein once. The table has about 630,000 distinct CDR3 sequences, about 25% seen once. The sequenced sample consisted of naive CD8+ T cells from blood, with Jurkat cell RNA spiked in. Documented subset: FACS-sorted CD8+CD4-CCR7+CD45RA+ naive T cells. The receptors stem from a human donor in good health. Some libraries in this study had Jurkat cell RNA spiked in.

The genes are TRBV27 and TRBJ1-6, with a tentative D call TRBD1 (5 bases). CDR3 length: 14 residues. Germline V CDR1 and CDR2: MNHEY, SMNVEV (reference sequence). V lost 4 bases and J 5 bases, leaving 9 bases between the germline ends. CDR3 DNA sequence: TGTGCCAGCAGTTCGACAGACCATAATTCACCCCTCCACTTT. The encoded protein is CASSSTDHNSPLHF.

This clonotype showed up just once. The conserved closing phenylalanine or tryptophan is absent in this CDR3, likely reflecting a read error. The chain joins TRBV25-1 to TRBJ1-5; D gene uncertain. This CDR3 comprises 14 residues. CDR1 is MGHDK and CDR2 is SYGVNS in the germline V gene. Trimming cost V 3 bases and J 1 base, with 7 bases left between them. CDR3 DNA: TGTGCCAGCAGTGATCAGGCCAGCAATCAGCCCCAGCATCTT. As protein: CASSDQASNQPQHL.

The J gene is TRBJ2-5, the V gene TRBV11-2; no clear D. V was shortened by 2 bases and J by 2 bases, with 12 bases between the two germline ends. CDR1 is SGHAT, CDR2 FQNNGV, per germline. CDR3 size: 15 residues. CDR3 DNA sequence: TGTGCCAGCAGCTTACCCCTGGCGATACAAGAGACCCAGTACTTC. This translates into CASSLPLAIQETQYF.

The chain carries TRBV5-1 and TRBJ1-1, with 7 positions matching TRBD1. The CDR3 runs 14 residues. Germline values: CDR1 SGHRS, CDR2 YFSETQ. Trimming removed 2 bases from V and 5 bases from J; junction bases left unmatched: 6. The CDR3 loop is CASSFTGVGTEAFF. The CDR3 DNA follows: TGCGCCAGCAGCTTTACAGGGGTTGGGACTGAAGCTTTCTTT.

On this clonotype: Its ends do not fully match the called genes, so a read error is possible. The rearrangement links TRBV6-2 or TRBV6-3 to TRBJ2-1; TRBD2 matches 9 bases. The germline CDR1 and CDR2 sequences are MNHEY and SVGEGT. The CDR3 has 14 residues. As DNA, the CDR3 is TGTGCCAGCAGTTATAGCGGGGGTTACAATGGGCAGTTCTTC. Amino acids: CASSYSGGYNGQFF.

V and J are TRBV9 and TRBJ2-1; perhaps D is TRBD1 or TRBD2 (5 bases each). The CDR3 is 16 amino acids. Germline-derived CDR1 and CDR2 are SGDLS and YYNGEE. V gave up 3 bases and J gave up 8 bases, with 21 bases separating them. CDR3 region: CASSGRGSTKRYEQFF. In DNA, the CDR3 is TGTGCCAGCAGCGGCCGGGGCAGTACGAAACGATATGAGCAGTTCTTC.

In regard to this clonotype: This may arise from a read error, as a much more abundant clone is one base away. The conserved final phenylalanine or tryptophan is absent from the CDR3, which likely points to a read error. The chain recombines TRBV27 with TRBJ2-7; TRBD1 matches 7 bases. The CDR3 is 14 amino acids. The V and J ends lost 6 bases and 3 bases, in that order; junction bases with no gene match: 8. Looked up from germline, CDR1 is MNHEY and CDR2 is SMNVEV (reference sequence). CDR3 sequence reads: CASSLKGQYYEQYY. As DNA, the CDR3 is TGTGCCAGCAGCCTAAAGGGACAGTACTACGAGCAGTACTAC.

As to this clonotype: A much larger clone is a single base away; this may be a read error. The chain recombines TRBV6-1 with TRBJ2-3; 8 bases are shared with TRBD1. The CDR3 is 16 amino acids. Per the germline V gene, CDR1 is MNHNS and CDR2 is SASEGT. Trimming removed 0 bases from V and 5 bases from J; junction bases left unmatched: 7. The CDR3 coding sequence is TGTGCCAGCAGTGAAGCGCGCAGGGGGCTGATAGATACGCAGTATTTT. Translating it yields CASSEARRGLIDTQYF.

As to this clonotype: A much more abundant neighbour one base away suggests this may be a read error. This sequence joins TRBV20-1 and TRBJ2-3, with D tentatively TRBD1 (5 bases). Germline CDR1 and CDR2: DFQATT and SNEGSKA (reference sequence). The CDR3 extends over 17 amino acids. The CDR3 region is CSARDRSGPIPTDMQYF. The DNA for the CDR3 is TGCAGTGCTAGAGATCGTTCAGGGCCTATTCCCACAGATATGCAGTATTTT.

This clonotype was recorded at least ten times. The chain joins TRBV7-9 to TRBJ1-1; no clear D gene. The CDR3 runs 14 residues. Germline lookup yields CDR1 SEHNR and CDR2 FQNEAQ (reference sequence). Trimming cost V 3 bases and J 6 bases, with 14 bases left between them. CDR3 bases: TGTGCCAGCAGCTTCCCGTCCCAGGCCTCTGAAGCTTTCTTT. It encodes CASSFPSQASEAFF. Combining the CDR3 with reference TRBV7-9 and TRBJ1-1 gives the whole variable domain DTGVSQNPRHKITKRGQNVTFRCDPISEHNRLYWYRQTLGQGPEFLTYFQNEAQLEKSRLLSDRFSAERPKGSFSTLEIQRTEQGDSAMYLCASSFPSQASEAFFGQGTRLTVV.

This clonotype was recorded many times. The V call is TRBV5-8, the J call TRBJ2-1, with a tentative D call TRBD2 (6 bases). This CDR3 contains 11 residues. V shed 3 bases and J shed 13 bases, with 11 bases lying between them. Germline V lookup: CDR1 SGHTS, CDR2 YDEGEE. CDR3 coding DNA: TGTGCCAGCAGCTCGCGACTAGGTCAGTTCTTC. Its translation: CASSSRLGQFF.

V is TRBV6-5 and J is TRBJ2-5; the D is unclear. The V gene lost 0 bases and the J gene lost 2 bases, with 10 bases spanning the gap. The CDR3 spans 15 residues. Germline V lookup: CDR1 MNHEY, CDR2 SVGAGI. CDR3 bases: TGTGCCAGCAGTTACTCGAACACAGTTCAAGAGACCCAGTACTTC. It translates to CASSYSNTVQETQYF.

The V gene is TRBV4-3, the J gene TRBJ2-1; D might be TRBD2 (5 bases). Looked up from germline, CDR1 is LGHNA and CDR2 is YSLEER. Between the trimmed V and J ends, which lost 2 bases and 0 bases, there was a span of 11 bases. The CDR3 is 16 amino acids. In DNA, the CDR3 is TGCGCCAGCAGCCAAACTAGGTCCAGCTCCTACAATGAGCAGTTCTTC. Encoded protein: CASSQTRSSSYNEQFF.

To note about this clonotype: A much larger clone lies one base from this, so it may be a read error. The genes are TRBV5-6 and TRBJ1-5; 8 nucleotides align to TRBD1. This CDR3 contains 14 residues. Germline CDR1 reads SGHDT; CDR2 reads YYEEEE. The CDR3 region is CASRRTGSDQPQDF. The CDR3 DNA follows: TGTGCCAGCAGACGGACAGGGTCGGATCAGCCCCAGGATTTT.

This clonotype showed up many times. The rearrangement joins TRBV7-9 to TRBJ2-5; D is perhaps TRBD2 (6 bases). Germline assignment: CDR1 SEHNR and CDR2 FQNEAQ (reference sequence). The CDR3 consists of 16 residues. Trimming removed 5 bases at V and 3 bases at J, with 19 bases between. The CDR3 region has the DNA TGTGCCAGCAGCGCTACCACGGGACTCCTGAAAGAGACCCAGTACTTC. Encoded protein: CASSATTGLLKETQYF. Filled out from reference TRBV7-9 and TRBJ2-5, the complete variable domain reads DTGVSQNPRHKITKRGQNVTFRCDPISEHNRLYWYRQTLGQGPEFLTYFQNEAQLEKSRLLSDRFSAERPKGSFSTLEIQRTEQGDSAMYLCASSATTGLLKETQYFGPGTRLLVL.

At least ten counts were recorded for this clonotype. The CDR3 bases are TGCAGTGCTAGCATACAGGGGCCCCGGGGCACAGATACGCAGTATTTT. Amino acid sequence: CSASIQGPRGTDTQYF. The V call is TRBV20-1, the J call TRBJ2-3; 7 bases map to TRBD1. Germline assignment: CDR1 DFQATT and CDR2 SNEGSKA (reference sequence). This CDR3 comprises 16 residues. V lost 3 bases, J lost 1 base, and 10 bases stayed unmatched.

The J gene is TRBJ2-2, the V gene TRBV4-1; 8 nucleotides match TRBD2. The length of the CDR3 is 17 residues. The trim removed 0 bases at V and 7 bases at J, leaving 10 bases unmatched. Germline V CDR1 and CDR2: MGHRA, YSYEKL. The CDR3 reads CASSQDRRGGIGGELFF. The CDR3 bases are TGCGCCAGCAGCCAAGATCGTCGGGGGGGCATCGGCGGGGAGCTGTTTTTT.

V gene TRBV2 combines with J gene TRBJ1-2; no firm D call. Germline V gene sequence: CDR1 SNHLY, CDR2 FYNNEI. V lost 3 bases and J 3 bases, leaving 14 bases between the germline ends. The CDR3 loop spans 15 amino acids. The CDR3 is CASSEAGSGHYGYTF. CDR3 sequence (DNA): TGTGCCAGCAGTGAGGCTGGGAGCGGACACTATGGCTACACCTTC.

The chain has TRBV6-2 or TRBV6-3 and TRBJ2-7, with a weak D call TRBD2 (6 bases). Trimming removed 6 bases from V and 3 bases from J, with 12 bases in between. CDR3 length: 13 amino acids. The germline CDR1 and CDR2 sequences are MNHEY and SVGEGT. CDR3 amino acids: CASRPPGSYEQYF. In nucleotides, the CDR3 is TGTGCCAGCAGACCCCCCGGGAGCTACGAGCAGTACTTC.

Concerning this clonotype itself: With a much larger clone just one base away, this may be a read error. The conserved final phenylalanine or tryptophan is absent from the CDR3, which likely points to a read error. V gene TRBV24-1 combines with J gene TRBJ2-3, with TRBD2 as a possible D gene (5 bases). The CDR3 spans 13 residues. Germline V gene sequence: CDR1 KGHDR, CDR2 SFDVKD. The ends were cut back, 4 bases at V and 3 bases at J, with 7 bases in the middle. CDR3 nucleotide sequence: TGTGCCACCAGTGACCGACTAACAGATACGCAGTATTTA. This translates into CATSDRLTDTQYL.

This clonotype occurred many times. The gene calls are TRBV7-3 and TRBJ2-7, with no clear D. Trimming cost V 5 bases and J 2 bases, with 10 bases left between them. The CDR3 totals 13 residues. Germline CDR1 and CDR2: SGHTA and FQGTGA. CDR3 DNA sequence: TGTGCCAGCAGCGCGGACGTGACCTACGAGCAGTACTTC. Translated: CASSADVTYEQYF.

This chain connects TRBV7-9 to TRBJ2-3; 9 positions agree with TRBD2. Trimming took 4 bases from V and 0 from J; bases not matched to a gene: 14. This CDR3 contains 19 residues. CDR1 and CDR2 from the germline V gene are SEHNR and FQNEAQ (reference sequence). The CDR3 DNA is TGTGCCAGCAGCTCGTTGATTTGGGAGACTAGCGGTAGCACAGATACGCAGTATTTT. Residues: CASSSLIWETSGSTDTQYF.

This clonotype was seen at least ten times. The chain couples TRBV27 to TRBJ1-1, with D unclear. The CDR3 length is 13 residues. The germline gives CDR1 MNHEY, CDR2 SMNVEV (reference sequence). V lost 5 bases to trimming and J lost 7 bases, with 14 bases between them. The CDR3 spells CASSLQFKGEAFF. CDR3 nucleotide sequence: TGTGCCAGCAGTCTGCAGTTTAAAGGTGAAGCTTTCTTT.

This clonotype has only a few counts. The V call is TRBV16, the J call TRBJ2-2; D unresolved. Germline-derived CDR1 and CDR2 are KGHSY and FQNENV. This CDR3 has 13 amino acids. Trimming left V 0 bases short and J 5 bases short, with 4 bases between. The CDR3 region is CASSQSMTGELFF. CDR3 nucleotides: TGTGCCAGCAGCCAATCCATGACCGGGGAGCTGTTTTTT.

This clonotype occurred many times. The chain is built from TRBV4-1 and TRBJ1-5; possible D gene TRBD1, 5 bases. V gave up 2 bases and J gave up 4 bases, with 9 bases separating them. The CDR3 runs to 14 residues. The germline gives CDR1 MGHRA, CDR2 YSYEKL. The CDR3 region has the DNA TGCGCCAGCAGCCAACAGGGAGGTAATCAGCCCCAGCATTTT. As protein: CASSQQGGNQPQHF.

This clonotype was seen a few times. The DNA is omitted, as the CDR3 cannot be located on it reliably, and the CDR3 follows TCRdb's listing. V gene TRBV27 combines with J gene TRBJ1-4; the DNA was not compared with TRBD1, the D call given in the table. A total of 14 residues make up the CDR3, ends included. Germline V gene data show CDR1 as MNHEY and CDR2 as SMNVEV (reference sequence). The CDR3 reads CASSTSGRNEKLFF.

In this sample, this clonotype turned up many times. The J gene is TRBJ2-3, the V gene TRBV11-2, with D possibly called TRBD1 or TRBD2 (5 bases each). CDR3 length equals 15 residues. The germline gives CDR1 SGHAT, CDR2 FQNNGV. The germline V and J ends were trimmed by 1 base and 4 bases, with 12 bases remaining between them. CDR3 protein: CASSLVAVGADTQYF. CDR3 coding DNA: TGTGCCAGCAGCTTAGTTGCGGTGGGGGCAGATACGCAGTATTTT.

This clonotype was counted between two and nine times. This chain joins TRBV11-2 and TRBJ2-7; the match to TRBD2 covers 7 bases. The CDR3 has 14 amino acids. With 6 bases clipped from V and 1 base from J, the junction kept 6 bases outside the gene matches. Germline V gene lookup returns CDR1 SGHAT and CDR2 FQNNGV. For the CDR3, the DNA is TGTGCCAGCAGATACGCCGGGGGGTCCTACGAGCAGTACTTC. This translates into CASRYAGGSYEQYF.

At least ten counts were recorded for this clonotype. The chain links TRBV14 to TRBJ1-1, with D possibly TRBD1 on 5 matching bases. The CDR3 runs to 10 residues. Germline loops: CDR1 SGHDN, CDR2 FVKESK. Trimming cost V 8 bases and J 13 bases, with 14 bases left between them. CDR3 DNA: TGTGCCAGCGGGGGGAGCTTGGGTTTCTTT. Protein product: CASGGSLGFF.

This clonotype was seen repeatedly, ten times or more. The chain links TRBV12-3 or TRBV12-4 to TRBJ2-7; 8 nucleotides align to TRBD1. V was pared by 5 bases and J by 1 base, with 10 bases of the junction left unmatched. The CDR3 loop spans 16 amino acids. The CDR3 DNA is TGTGCCAGCAGTCCGATGACAGGGGTCGTTTCCTACGAGCAGTACTTC. Translated: CASSPMTGVVSYEQYF.